This passage covers 22 T cell receptor beta chains from one sample sequenced in a study of CD8 T cells in ankylosing spondylitis. TCRdb re-derived calls from the 5' RACE reads in MiXCR, one entry per CDR3 protein. The sample consists of 650,000 to 800,000 distinct CDR3 sequences, around 19% of them appearing once. The study, taken as a whole, reports: The study identified a TCR beta motif of 7 or 8 highly homologous variants that appeared characteristic of ankylosing spondylitis blood.

The antigens these receptors bind are not known. The sequenced sample consisted of blood, either unsorted or a sorted T cell fraction (not recorded which). The receptors stem from a male donor with ankylosing spondylitis.

In its sample, this clonotype was seen many times. The rearrangement links TRBV12-3 or TRBV12-4 to TRBJ2-1; 9 positions match TRBD2. This CDR3 has 16 residues. V lost 2 bases to trimming and J lost 1 base; unmatched junction nucleotides: 3. The CDR3: CASSLTAGGSYNEQFF. The CDR3 region has the DNA TGTGCCAGCAGTTTAACTGCGGGAGGGTCCTACAATGAGCAGTTCTTC.

This chain uses TRBV6-1 with TRBJ2-7, with D possibly TRBD2 on 6 matching bases. Germline V gives CDR1 MNHNS, CDR2 SASEGT. V lost 6 bases and J 2 bases, leaving 14 bases between the germline ends. This CDR3 comprises 14 residues. CDR3 loop: CASRGRGIAYEQYF. The CDR3 DNA sequence: TGTGCCAGCAGGGGGCGGGGCATTGCCTACGAGCAGTACTTC.

This rearrangement joins TRBV29-1 to TRBJ2-3; 7 bases fit TRBD2. V was pared by 0 bases and J by 0 bases, with 9 bases of the junction left unmatched. The CDR3 contains 17 residues. CDR1 and CDR2 (germline): SQVTM, ANQGSEA. CDR3 DNA: TGCAGCGTTGAAGATCCGTCACTAGCGACGAGCACAGATACGCAGTATTTT. Encoded protein: CSVEDPSLATSTDTQYF.

The table lists this clonotype with a few counts. The V and J genes are TRBV12-3 or TRBV12-4 and TRBJ2-4; D is uncertain. Trimming removed 4 bases from V and 7 bases from J, with 8 bases in between. The CDR3 has 12 residues. CDR3 residues: CASSSPPNIQYF. The CDR3 DNA follows: TGTGCCAGCAGTTCCCCCCCTAACATTCAGTACTTC.

This clonotype has just a few counts. The genes are TRBV12-3 or TRBV12-4 and TRBJ2-1; D might be TRBD2 (6 bases). V was shortened by 6 bases and J by 9 bases, with 21 bases between the two germline ends. The CDR3 consists of 15 residues. CDR3 region: CASSHGGSGLGEQFF. Written as DNA, the CDR3 is TGTGCCAGCAGCCACGGGGGTTCCGGGCTCGGTGAGCAGTTCTTC.

This clonotype was recorded a few times. The chain combines TRBV7-9 with TRBJ2-7; weak D call: TRBD2 (6 bases). The CDR3 is made up of 14 amino acids. Germline loops: CDR1 SEHNR, CDR2 FQNEAQ (reference sequence). Trimming removed 4 bases from V and 3 bases from J, with 13 bases in between. CDR3 sequence (DNA): TGTGCCAGCAGCTGGCCCGGGGGATTCTACGAGCAGTACTTC. Translation: CASSWPGGFYEQYF.

This clonotype was seen a handful of times. The chain has TRBV7-9 and TRBJ1-4; D gene ambiguous. The V end was cut by 5 bases, the J end by 8 bases, with 12 bases between. Looked up from germline, CDR1 is SEHNR and CDR2 is FQNEAQ (reference sequence). CDR3 length: 13 residues. The chain's CDR3 is CASSATGGEKLFF. CDR3 in DNA: TGTGCCAGCAGCGCCACCGGAGGAGAAAAACTGTTTTTT.

The chain uses TRBV20-1 and TRBJ2-1, with TRBD2 matching over 9 bases. With 6 bases clipped from V and 10 bases from J, the junction kept 16 bases outside the gene matches. CDR3 length: 15 amino acids. Germline V gives CDR1 DFQATT, CDR2 SNEGSKA (reference sequence). CDR3 sequence reads: CSAQTNGGRGREQFF. Written as DNA, the CDR3 is TGCAGTGCCCAGACGAATGGCGGGAGGGGTCGGGAGCAGTTCTTC.

The chain couples TRBV20-1 to TRBJ2-7; TRBD2 agrees at 7 bases. The germline gives CDR1 DFQATT, CDR2 SNEGSKA (reference sequence). The V segment lost 6 bases and the J segment 4 bases; nucleotides outside the gene matches: 12. This CDR3 comprises 14 residues. CDR3 region: CSANAAGERYEQYF. In DNA form, the CDR3 reads TGCAGTGCCAACGCTGCGGGAGAGAGGTACGAGCAGTACTTC.

This clonotype was detected many times. The rearrangement links TRBV29-1 to TRBJ1-1; D gene ambiguous. CDR3 length: 13 amino acids. V lost 4 bases to trimming and J lost 0 bases, with 9 bases between them. From germline, CDR1 is SQVTM and CDR2 ANQGSEA. The DNA for the CDR3 is TGCAGCGTTGTGGAGGGTCTGAACACTGAAGCTTTCTTT. Translated, it gives CSVVEGLNTEAFF.

The CDR3 protein is CASSFTTGGNTEAFF. The CDR3 bases are TGCGCCAGCAGCTTCACGACAGGGGGGAACACTGAAGCTTTCTTT. The chain recombines TRBV5-1 with TRBJ1-1; 9 bases match TRBD1. With 2 bases clipped from V and 1 base from J, the junction kept 3 bases outside the gene matches. The length of the CDR3 is 15 residues. Per the germline V gene, CDR1 is SGHRS and CDR2 is YFSETQ.

In its sample, this clonotype was seen a few times. The chain has TRBV19 and TRBJ1-2; no clear D. Trimming left V 3 bases short and J 5 bases short, with 13 bases between. CDR3 length: 14 residues. From germline, CDR1 is LNHDA and CDR2 SQIVND (reference sequence). The CDR3, as DNA: TGTGCCAGTAGTATTCAGAGATCGCTTTATGGCTACACCTTC. This gives the protein CASSIQRSLYGYTF.

The V call is TRBV7-3, the J call TRBJ2-7, with D possibly TRBD2 on 6 matching bases. Germline V gene sequence: CDR1 SGHTA, CDR2 FQGTGA. Trimming removed 5 bases from V and 7 bases from J, with 18 bases in between. The CDR3 runs to 14 residues. In nucleotides, the CDR3 is TGTGCCAGCAGCCCGGGGACTCTGTCGCGAGAGCAGTACTTC. Translated: CASSPGTLSREQYF.

The chain's CDR3 is CASSRGGQGTTYEQYF. As DNA, the CDR3 is TGTGCCAGCAGCCGCGGCGGACAGGGGACCACCTACGAGCAGTACTTC. J is TRBJ2-7 and V is TRBV6-1; 9 bases line up with TRBD1. V shed 6 bases, J shed 2 bases, and the junction held 11 bases outside the gene matches. The CDR3 totals 16 residues. Germline loops: CDR1 MNHNS, CDR2 SASEGT.

This clonotype came up a few times. This chain uses TRBV6-1 with TRBJ2-2; D call uncertain. Trimming pared 6 bases from V and 6 bases from J, leaving 11 bases between. Germline lookup yields CDR1 MNHNS and CDR2 SASEGT. This CDR3 comprises 13 residues. CDR3 coding DNA: TGTGCCAGCAGACTACACGACGCCGGGGAGCTGTTTTTT. Protein: CASRLHDAGELFF.

This clonotype was seen a handful of times. V is TRBV25-1 and J is TRBJ1-4; TRBD1 might be the D (5 bases). The CDR3 has 12 amino acids. CDR1 and CDR2 (germline): MGHDK, SYGVNS. The V end lost 8 bases, the J end lost 7 bases, and 11 bases lay between the germline ends. The CDR3: CASGRRGEKLFF. The CDR3 DNA reads as TGTGCCAGCGGTCGAAGGGGTGAAAAACTGTTTTTT.

This clonotype has more than one count but fewer than ten. The chain is built from TRBV20-1 and TRBJ2-5; tentative D call: TRBD2 (8 bases). This CDR3 is built from 15 residues. Trimming stripped 3 bases from V and 5 bases from J, with 19 bases between. From germline, CDR1 is DFQATT and CDR2 SNEGSKA (reference sequence). CDR3 amino acids: CSASTSGPGGETQYF. The CDR3 nucleotides are TGCAGTGCTAGTACTAGCGGCCCAGGGGGTGAGACCCAGTACTTC.

This clonotype has a handful of counts. The gene calls are TRBV29-1 and TRBJ2-6; 7 bases align to TRBD2. This CDR3 contains 13 residues. Losses at the gene ends were 7 bases for V and 3 bases for J; bases not matched to a gene: 3. Germline V gene lookup returns CDR1 SQVTM and CDR2 ANQGSEA. The CDR3 DNA reads as TGCAGCGCGGGGGGAAGTGGGGCCAACGTCCTGACTTTC. Translation: CSAGGSGANVLTF.

The chain is built from TRBV5-1 and TRBJ2-1; a weak D match, TRBD2 (5 bases). Trimming took 0 bases from V and 7 from J, leaving 11 bases between them. Looked up from germline, CDR1 is SGHRS and CDR2 is YFSETQ. The CDR3 runs 14 residues. The chain's CDR3 is CASSLERAVNEQFF. The DNA for the CDR3 is TGCGCCAGCAGCTTGGAGCGAGCGGTTAATGAGCAGTTCTTC. Drawing the rest from reference TRBV5-1 and TRBJ2-1, the complete variable domain is KAGVTQTPRYLIKTRGQQVTLSCSPISGHRSVSWYQQTPGQGLQFLFEYFSETQRNKGNFPGRFSGRQFSNSRSEMNVSTLELGDSALYLCASSLERAVNEQFFGPGTRLTVL.

The table lists this clonotype with a few counts. DNA for the CDR3: TGCAGCGTTGTTGTAGGTTTGCACAACACCGGGGAGCTGTTTTTT. Protein sequence: CSVVVGLHNTGELFF. The chain joins TRBV29-1 to TRBJ2-2; D remains unclear. Germline V gives CDR1 SQVTM, CDR2 ANQGSEA. V was shortened by 4 bases and J by 2 bases, with 14 bases between the two germline ends. This CDR3 comprises 15 residues.

This clonotype was recorded many times. The CDR3 DNA follows: TGTGCCAGCTCACCAGACTTCACAGATACGCAGTATTTT. Encoded protein: CASSPDFTDTQYF. This chain uses TRBV18 with TRBJ2-3; the D is unclear. This CDR3 is built from 13 residues. V gave up 2 bases and J gave up 2 bases, with 5 bases separating them. Germline V lookup: CDR1 KGHSH, CDR2 LQKENI.

The V and J genes are TRBV10-3 and TRBJ2-1; 13 nucleotides match TRBD2. The CDR3 contains 16 residues. The V segment lost 5 bases and the J segment 5 bases; nucleotides outside the gene matches: 6. Germline values: CDR1 ENHRY, CDR2 SYGVKD. Here the CDR3 reads CAISPSTSGGDNEQFF. CDR3 nucleotides: TGTGCCATCAGTCCCTCAACTAGCGGGGGGGACAATGAGCAGTTCTTC.